This T cell receptor (beta chain) is drawn from a study of T cell repertoires in cytomegalovirus infection. From germline, CDR1 is PRHDT and CDR2 FYEKMQ (reference sequence). The ends lost 6 bases at V and 10 bases at J; junction bases unmatched: 10. The CDR3 has 14 residues. From the reads, TCRdb called clonotypes with MiXCR, one entry per CDR3 protein. The sample has fewer than 550,000 distinct CDR3 sequences; more than 15% are singletons. Sequencing was done on a sample of CD8+ T cells from PBMCs. The J gene is TRBJ2-4, the V gene TRBV13; 9 bases align to TRBD2. The TCR originated in a human donor in good health (CMV status not recorded). Some clones in this sample may be carry-over from other donors' samples. The CDR3 spells CASSTGTSSNIQYF. DNA for the CDR3: TGTGCCAGCAGTACCGGGACTAGCAGTAATATTCAGTACTTC.